Presented here are 18 T cell receptor beta chains from one specimen sequenced in a study of cytotoxic CD8 clonotypes in ibrutinib-treated CLL. The repertoire was sequenced with immunoSEQ multiplex PCR; TCRdb's copy has only in-frame clones and lacks some. The sample comprises tens of thousands of clones, approximately 68% of which are singletons, and 25% to 30% rests with the top ten. The source was PBMCs, collected after 24 months of ibrutinib treatment. All receptors come from a human donor with chronic lymphocytic leukemia.

The chain carries TRBV18 and TRBJ1-4; TRBD1 might be the D (6 bases). Trimming removed 10 bases from V and 7 bases from J, with 16 bases in between. Germline V gene data show CDR1 as KGHSH and CDR2 as LQKENI. The CDR3 spans 13 residues. CDR3 protein: CATTAQGREKLFF. In DNA, the CDR3 is TGTGCCACGACTGCCCAGGGGCGTGAAAAACTGTTTTTT.

The sample holds many counts of this clone. At one boundary the junction diverges from the germline segment, which might be a read error. This rearrangement joins TRBV15 to TRBJ1-2; 8 bases are shared with TRBD1. The germline gives CDR1 LNHNV, CDR2 YYDKDF (reference sequence). This CDR3 has 15 residues. In DNA form, the CDR3 reads TGTGCCACCAGCAGAGGGCGCCTTGGACAGGGCATGATTCTCTTC. Translation gives CATSRGRLGQGMILF.

This sequence joins TRBV2 and TRBJ2-5; 9 nucleotides align to TRBD1. Germline CDR1 SNHLY, CDR2 FYNNEI. The CDR3 loop spans 12 amino acids. Unmatched junction bases numbered 3, after V lost 10 bases and J lost 3 bases. The CDR3 loop is CATWTGEETQYF. DNA of the CDR3: TGTGCCACCTGGACAGGGGAAGAGACCCAGTACTTC. The full variable domain, with the rest looked up from reference TRBV2 and TRBJ2-5, is EPEVTQTPSHQVTQMGQEVILRCVPISNHLYFYWYRQILGQKVEFLVSFYNNEISEKSEIFDDQFSVERPDGSNFTLKIRSTKLEDSAMYFCATWTGEETQYFGPGTRLLVL.

J is TRBJ2-2 and V is TRBV2; D may be TRBD1 (6 bases). The CDR3 is 16 amino acids. CDR1 and CDR2 (germline): SNHLY, FYNNEI. V lost 6 bases, J lost 1 base, and 15 bases lay in between. The CDR3 DNA sequence: TGTGCCAGCAGGGACTCCGGGACAAAGAACACCGGGGAGCTGTTTTTT. It specifies CASRDSGTKNTGELFF.

This chain connects TRBV19 to TRBJ2-7; D is possibly TRBD1 (6 bases). The CDR3 extends over 14 amino acids. Trimming took 3 bases from V and 4 from J, leaving 13 bases between them. Germline V gene sequence: CDR1 LNHDA, CDR2 SQIVND (reference sequence). CDR3 in amino acids: CASSIRDNLYEQYF. The DNA for the CDR3 is TGTGCCAGTAGTATTCGGGACAATCTTTACGAGCAGTACTTC.

This sequence joins TRBV5-1 and TRBJ2-1; the D gene is possibly TRBD2 (7 bases). The CDR3 totals 15 residues. The germline V and J ends were trimmed by 5 bases and 2 bases, with 14 bases remaining between them. CDR1 is SGHRS, CDR2 YFSETQ, per germline. CDR3 sequence: CASSGWGGPYNEQFF. The DNA for the CDR3 is TGCGCCAGCAGTGGGTGGGGGGGCCCCTACAATGAGCAGTTCTTC. Full variable domain (rest looked up from reference TRBV5-1 and TRBJ2-1): KAGVTQTPRYLIKTRGQQVTLSCSPISGHRSVSWYQQTPGQGLQFLFEYFSETQRNKGNFPGRFSGRQFSNSRSEMNVSTLELGDSALYLCASSGWGGPYNEQFFGPGTRLTVL.

V gene TRBV5-6 combines with J gene TRBJ1-3, with D maybe TRBD1 (5 bases). Germline V gives CDR1 SGHDT, CDR2 YYEEEE. With 4 bases removed from V and 1 base from J, the gap between germline ends came to 6 bases. This CDR3 is 13 amino acids long. This chain's CDR3 is CASSGTSGNTIYF. Written as DNA, the CDR3 is TGTGCCAGCAGCGGGACGTCTGGAAACACCATATATTTT.

The chain carries TRBV13 and TRBJ1-2; TRBD1 aligns across 8 bases. With V trimmed by 0 bases and J by 8 bases, 11 bases remained unmatched. The CDR3 is made up of 16 amino acids. CDR1 is PRHDT and CDR2 is FYEKMQ in the germline V gene (reference sequence). The CDR3 sequence: CASSLGTGQGEGGYTF. The CDR3 coding sequence is TGTGCCAGCAGCTTAGGGACCGGACAGGGAGAAGGGGGCTACACCTTC.

J is TRBJ1-5 and V is TRBV6-1; 10 bases fit TRBD1. Germline CDR1 is MNHNS and CDR2 is SASEGT. The CDR3 is 14 amino acids. Unmatched junction bases numbered 5, after V lost 6 bases and J lost 6 bases. The CDR3 DNA follows: TGTGCCAGCAGCGGGACAGGGGAGAGTCAGCCCCAGCATTTT. It is translated as CASSGTGESQPQHF.

This clone came up once. The chain combines TRBV11-2 with TRBJ1-2; 10 nucleotides line up with TRBD1. V shed 1 base and J 0 bases; nucleotides not matched to a gene: 5. This CDR3 contains 17 residues. Germline V gene lookup returns CDR1 SGHAT and CDR2 FQNNGV. CDR3 protein: CASSLGRQGAANYGYTF. The CDR3 nucleotides read TGTGCCAGCAGCTTAGGGAGACAGGGGGCCGCTAACTATGGCTACACCTTC.

The CDR3 region is CASSIFVNTEAFF. The CDR3, as DNA: TGTGCCAGTAGTATTTTTGTGAACACTGAAGCTTTCTTT. V usage is TRBV19 and J usage is TRBJ1-1; the D is unclear. Per germline, CDR1 LNHDA and CDR2 SQIVND (reference sequence). This CDR3 comprises 13 residues. V was cut by 3 bases and J by 0 bases, with 5 bases left in between.

As for this clone: This sample also contains other DNA sequences that code for the same CDR3. The chain employs TRBV18 and TRBJ2-1; no firm D call. This CDR3 comprises 11 residues. Germline loops: CDR1 KGHSH, CDR2 LQKENI. Between the trimmed V and J ends, which lost 4 bases and 4 bases, there was a span of 2 bases. The CDR3 DNA reads TGTGCCAGCTCACTTTACAATGAGCAGTTCTTC. Translation gives CASSLYNEQFF.

This clone was observed a few times. V is TRBV2 and J is TRBJ2-5; D might be TRBD1 or TRBD2, each matching 5 bases. V was clipped by 8 bases and J by 4 bases, with 11 bases between them. The CDR3 sequence is 12 residues long. Germline V gene data show CDR1 as SNHLY and CDR2 as FYNNEI. The CDR3 here is CASSGTAETQYF. The CDR3 DNA is TGTGCCAGCTCAGGGACGGCAGAGACCCAGTACTTC.

V and J are TRBV9 and TRBJ2-1; 13 nucleotides align to TRBD2. Germline assignment: CDR1 SGDLS and CDR2 YYNGEE. J lost 7 bases, V lost 3 bases, and 7 bases had no gene match. This CDR3 is 16 amino acids long. The CDR3 protein is CASSARGTSGANEQFF. CDR3 DNA sequence: TGTGCCAGCAGCGCTCGGGGGACTAGCGGGGCTAATGAGCAGTTCTTC.

In this sample, this clone turned up a few times. The chain joins TRBV7-9 to TRBJ1-2; TRBD1 matches at 10 bases. Germline V gene lookup returns CDR1 SEHNR and CDR2 FQNEAQ (reference sequence). The CDR3 contains 15 residues. V trimming: 4 bases; J trimming: 0 bases; junction bases outside the gene matches: 2. Here the CDR3 reads CASSSGQGANYGYTF. The CDR3 DNA sequence: TGTGCCAGCAGCTCAGGACAGGGGGCTAACTATGGCTACACCTTC. Full variable domain (outside the CDR3, taken from reference TRBV7-9 and TRBJ1-2): DTGVSQNPRHKITKRGQNVTFRCDPISEHNRLYWYRQTLGQGPEFLTYFQNEAQLEKSRLLSDRFSAERPKGSFSTLEIQRTEQGDSAMYLCASSSGQGANYGYTFGSGTRLTVV.

V usage is TRBV11-3 and J usage is TRBJ2-1, with D perhaps being TRBD1 or TRBD2 (6 bases each). The CDR3 has 20 residues. Germline assignment: CDR1 SGHNT and CDR2 YENEEA. Trimming left V 1 base short and J 0 bases short, with 22 bases between. In DNA form, the CDR3 reads TGTGCCAGCAGCTTAGGTTTTAGGGGGGCCCCTTCGAGCTCCTACAATGAGCAGTTCTTC. It codes for CASSLGFRGAPSSSYNEQFF.

A remark on this clone: Other DNA sequences in the sample encode the same CDR3. The chain recombines TRBV5-4 with TRBJ2-7; unclear D gene. CDR3 length: 14 residues. In germline, CDR1 is SGHNT, CDR2 YYREEE (reference sequence). V was trimmed by 0 bases and J by 2 bases, leaving 9 bases between them. Written as DNA, the CDR3 is TGTGCCAGCAGCTTGGACAGAACCACCTACGAGCAGTACTTC. Translating gives CASSLDRTTYEQYF.

The genes are TRBV5-6 and TRBJ1-3; D perhaps matches TRBD1 (5 bases). V shed 3 bases and J shed 4 bases, with 26 bases lying between them. Looked up from germline, CDR1 is SGHDT and CDR2 is YYEEEE. This CDR3 is built from 19 residues. Here the CDR3 reads CASSWGDGTTLVSGNTIYF. CDR3 DNA: TGTGCCAGCAGCTGGGGGGACGGAACCACGTTAGTTTCGGGAAACACCATATATTTT.